This T cell receptor (beta chain) was recovered during a study of T cells after yellow fever vaccination. TCRdb reprocessed the 5' RACE reads via MiXCR and lists one record per CDR3 protein. The table shows hundreds of thousands of distinct CDR3 sequences, with roughly 14% occurring only once. This clonotype was seen only a few times. What it binds is unknown. Study results and caveats: The secondary T-cell response peaked on day 5, not day 15, but was weaker. Among primary-vaccination clones, most reappeared after the booster, at 96% for CD4 and about 90% for CD8.

In germline, CDR1 is LNHDA, CDR2 SQIVND (reference sequence). V lost 10 bases and J lost 6, with 16 bases in between. The CDR3 has 12 residues. Sequences were derived from PBMCs, sampled on the day of the yellow fever booster vaccination. The chain recombines TRBV19 with TRBJ2-7; D could derive from TRBD1 or TRBD2 (5 bases each). This clonotype was sampled from a man aged 25 to 40 who received the YFV17D yellow fever vaccine. The CDR3 loop is CATKGTGGEQYF. For the CDR3, the DNA is TGTGCCACGAAGGGTACTGGGGGCGAGCAGTACTTC.